The 8 T cell receptor beta chains below come from one sample, sequenced in a study of T cell responses to AZD1222 COVID-19 vaccine (dated by TCRdb to about 2021). Libraries were built with the immunoSEQ multiplex PCR assay. TCRdb re-hosts the immuneACCESS table, in-frame sequences only. Its copies lack some clones; in the studies checked, an unresolved V gene accounts for under half of them, and the cause for the rest is not known. The sample table lists about 45,000 clones, around 90% of them with a count of one. The top ten clones comprise 1% to 1.3% of the sample. The label giving this sample's time point can be read as: about 28 days (+/-7) after the second vaccine dose. Sequences were derived from peripheral blood, sampled 28 days after the second AZD1222 dose. The source of these receptors is an adult who received the AZD1222 COVID-19 vaccine.

The chain links TRBV19 to TRBJ2-7; D possibly corresponds to TRBD2 (5 bases). The CDR3 loop spans 15 amino acids. The germline V gene encodes CDR1 LNHDA and CDR2 SQIVND (reference sequence). The V end was cut by 6 bases, the J end by 2 bases, with 17 bases between. The CDR3 DNA sequence: TGTGCCAGTAGGCGTACGGGGAGAGGACCCTACGAGCAGTACTTC. Translating it yields CASRRTGRGPYEQYF.

This clone is a singleton in its sample. The genes are TRBV19 and TRBJ2-1, with D unresolved. The CDR3 spans 16 residues. Germline V gene data show CDR1 as LNHDA and CDR2 as SQIVND (reference sequence). The V end lost 1 base, the J end lost 2 bases, and 12 bases lay between the germline ends. The CDR3 coding sequence is TGTGCCAGTAGTATAGTAGGGCCTCGCACCTACAATGAGCAGTTCTTC. Protein product: CASSIVGPRTYNEQFF.

V usage is TRBV6-5 and J usage is TRBJ2-7, with TRBD1 matching over 7 bases. V was pared by 6 bases and J by 2 bases, with 4 bases of the junction left unmatched. Germline V lookup: CDR1 MNHEY, CDR2 SVGAGI. This CDR3 has 13 amino acids. CDR3: CASSADRAYEQYF. The CDR3, as DNA: TGTGCCAGCAGCGCCGACAGGGCCTACGAGCAGTACTTC.

This clone was detected a few times. J is TRBJ1-1 and V is TRBV10-3; D gene ambiguous. The ends were cut back, 6 bases at V and 9 bases at J, with 17 bases in the middle. Germline CDR1 reads ENHRY; CDR2 reads SYGVKD. The CDR3 totals 13 residues. The CDR3 DNA follows: TGTGCCATCAGGAGCAGCGACGGGCTAAAAGCTTTCTTT. This encodes CAIRSSDGLKAFF.

This chain connects TRBV15 to TRBJ1-3, with D unresolved. Germline V gives CDR1 LNHNV, CDR2 YYDKDF (reference sequence). The CDR3 is 16 amino acids. The V end was cut by 6 bases, the J end by 4 bases, with 19 bases between. CDR3 sequence (DNA): TGTGCCACCAGTTCCGGGAGCCCTTTTCGGGGAAACACCATATATTTT. Protein sequence: CATSSGSPFRGNTIYF.

This sequence joins TRBV7-9 and TRBJ2-7; D unclear. Germline CDR1 is SEHNR and CDR2 is FQNEAQ (reference sequence). V lost 1 base to trimming and J lost 6 bases, with 4 bases between them. The CDR3 sequence is 11 residues long. The CDR3 region is CASSLGLEQYF. The CDR3, as DNA: TGTGCCAGCAGCTTAGGTCTCGAGCAGTACTTC.

This clone was seen a single time. The chain is built from TRBV10-3 and TRBJ1-5, with a possible D match to TRBD1 (5 bases). The CDR3 has 14 residues. Germline V gene sequence: CDR1 ENHRY, CDR2 SYGVKD. Trimming took off 6 bases at V and 5 bases at J, with 14 bases between the two ends. CDR3 in DNA: TGTGCCATCAGCCTAGCGGGGGGGGATCAGCCCCAGCATTTT. It is translated as CAISLAGGDQPQHF.

This clone appeared once. The V call is TRBV12-3 or TRBV12-4, the J call TRBJ1-2, with D possibly being TRBD1 (6 bases). The CDR3 sequence is 12 residues long. V gave up 6 bases and J gave up 8 bases, with 13 bases separating them. Written as DNA, the CDR3 is TGTGCCAGCAGAAACAGGGCTGGCGGCTACACCTTC. Translated: CASRNRAGGYTF.